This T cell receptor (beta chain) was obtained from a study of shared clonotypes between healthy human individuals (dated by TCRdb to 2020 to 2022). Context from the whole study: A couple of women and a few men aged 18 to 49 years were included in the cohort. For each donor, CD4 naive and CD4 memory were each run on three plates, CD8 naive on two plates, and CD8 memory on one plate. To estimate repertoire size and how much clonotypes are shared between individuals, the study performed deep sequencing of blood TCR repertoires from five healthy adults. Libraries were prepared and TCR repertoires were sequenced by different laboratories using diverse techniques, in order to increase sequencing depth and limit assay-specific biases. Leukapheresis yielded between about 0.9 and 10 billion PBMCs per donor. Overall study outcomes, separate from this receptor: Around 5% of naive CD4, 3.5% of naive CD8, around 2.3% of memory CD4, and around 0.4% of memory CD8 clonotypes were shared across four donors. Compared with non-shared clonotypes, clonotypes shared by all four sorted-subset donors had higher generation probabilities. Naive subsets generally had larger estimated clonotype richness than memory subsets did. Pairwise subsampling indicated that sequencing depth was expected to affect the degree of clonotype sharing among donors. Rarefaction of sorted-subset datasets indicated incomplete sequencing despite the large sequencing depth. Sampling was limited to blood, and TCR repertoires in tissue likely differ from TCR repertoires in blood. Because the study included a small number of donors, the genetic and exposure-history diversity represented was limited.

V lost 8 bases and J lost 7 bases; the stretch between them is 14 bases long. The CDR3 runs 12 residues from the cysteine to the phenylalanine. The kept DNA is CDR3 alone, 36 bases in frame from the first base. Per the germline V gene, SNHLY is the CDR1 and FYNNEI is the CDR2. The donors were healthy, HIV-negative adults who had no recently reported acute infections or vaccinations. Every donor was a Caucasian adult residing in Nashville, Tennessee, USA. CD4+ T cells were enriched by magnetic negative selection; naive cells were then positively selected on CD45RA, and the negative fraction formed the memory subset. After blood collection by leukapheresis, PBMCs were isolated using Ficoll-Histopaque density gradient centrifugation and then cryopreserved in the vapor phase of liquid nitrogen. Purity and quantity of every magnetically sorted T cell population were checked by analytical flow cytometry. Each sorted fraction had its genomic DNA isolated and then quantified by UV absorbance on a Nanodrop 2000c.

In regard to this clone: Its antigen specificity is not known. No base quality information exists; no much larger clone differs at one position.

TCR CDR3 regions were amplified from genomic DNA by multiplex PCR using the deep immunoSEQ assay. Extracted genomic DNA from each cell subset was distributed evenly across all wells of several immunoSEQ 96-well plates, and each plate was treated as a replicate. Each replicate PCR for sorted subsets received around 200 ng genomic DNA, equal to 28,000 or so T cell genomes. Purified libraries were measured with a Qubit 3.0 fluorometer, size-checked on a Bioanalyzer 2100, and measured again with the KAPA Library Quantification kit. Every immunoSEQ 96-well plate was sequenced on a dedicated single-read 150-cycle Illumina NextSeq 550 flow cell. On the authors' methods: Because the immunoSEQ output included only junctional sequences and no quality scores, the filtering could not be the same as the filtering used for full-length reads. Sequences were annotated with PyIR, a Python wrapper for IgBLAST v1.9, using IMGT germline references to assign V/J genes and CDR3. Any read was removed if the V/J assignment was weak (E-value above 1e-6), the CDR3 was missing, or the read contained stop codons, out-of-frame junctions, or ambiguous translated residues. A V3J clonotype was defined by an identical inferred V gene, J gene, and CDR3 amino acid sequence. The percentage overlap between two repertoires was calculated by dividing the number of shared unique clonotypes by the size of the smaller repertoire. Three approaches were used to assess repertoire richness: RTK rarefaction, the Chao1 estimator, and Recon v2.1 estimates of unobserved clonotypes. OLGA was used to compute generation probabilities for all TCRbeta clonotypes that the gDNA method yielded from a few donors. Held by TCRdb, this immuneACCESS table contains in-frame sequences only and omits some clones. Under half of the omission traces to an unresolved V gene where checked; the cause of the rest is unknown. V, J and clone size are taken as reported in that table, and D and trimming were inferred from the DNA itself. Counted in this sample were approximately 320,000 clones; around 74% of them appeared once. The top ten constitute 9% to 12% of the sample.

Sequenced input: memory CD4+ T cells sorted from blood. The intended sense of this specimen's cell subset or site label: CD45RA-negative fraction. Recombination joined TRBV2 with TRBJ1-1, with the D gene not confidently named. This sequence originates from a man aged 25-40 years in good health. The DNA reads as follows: TGTGCCAGCGGGGATGATAGTGGTGAAGCTTTCTTT. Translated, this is CASGDDSGEAFF.